The entry below describes one T cell receptor beta chain. The antigen remains undetermined. The data stem from a study of T cell responses to AZD1222 COVID-19 vaccine. Whole-study results and caveats: Only a handful of AZD1222 recipients tested seropositive at baseline. The peak T cell response came first, and repertoires were sampled only after it. Spike as a whole was targeted by vaccine-associated CD4 TCRs, dominant at 160-218 and 743-854.

V gave up 6 bases and J gave up 0 bases, with 11 bases separating them. The CDR3 consists of 14 residues. Germline-derived CDR1 and CDR2 are LNHDA and SQIVND (reference sequence). The data were produced by immunoSEQ multiplex PCR, yet TCRdb's version contains in-frame clones alone and is incomplete. The sample holds tens of thousands of clones, roughly 83% seen once. The source is an adult in good health. This material consisted of peripheral blood, taken on day 0 of AZD1222 vaccination. The rearrangement uses TRBV19 and TRBJ1-1; TRBD1 might be the D (6 bases). The CDR3 DNA reads as TGTGCCAGTAGCCGGGACACCATGAACACTGAAGCTTTCTTT. Protein: CASSRDTMNTEAFF.